These 10 T cell receptor beta chains came from one sample sequenced in a study of Ad26.COV2.S vaccination and SARS-CoV-2 variants. Measured with immunoSEQ multiplex PCR; TCRdb has only the in-frame clones, and not every one. Of 350,000 to 450,000 clones in the sample, approximately 89% were seen once. Treatment here: 19 received Ad26.COV2.S at low or high dose, single or two shots; about 5 received placebo; per-sample allocation not given. Samples came from day 63 after the first vaccine or placebo injection. The sequencing used peripheral blood, collected in a trial of Ad26.COV2.S vaccine versus placebo. The receptors derive from a person between 18 and 60 years old who received the Ad26.COV2.S COVID-19 vaccine or a placebo.

This chain connects TRBV6-2 or TRBV6-3 to TRBJ1-1, with 7 bases matching TRBD1. This CDR3 spans 15 amino acids. Germline CDR1 MNHEY, CDR2 SVGEGT. After removal of 6 bases from V and 7 bases from J, the junction contained 14 bases not matched to a gene. The CDR3 protein is CASSRTGESNREAFF. The CDR3 DNA sequence: TGTGCCAGCAGCCGGACAGGCGAATCAAACCGTGAAGCTTTCTTT.

This chain links TRBV20-1 with TRBJ2-1, with 7 nucleotides matching TRBD2. The CDR3 spans 16 residues. CDR1 is DFQATT and CDR2 is SNEGSKA in the germline V gene (reference sequence). V shed 3 bases, J shed 4 bases, and the junction held 12 bases outside the gene matches. For the CDR3, the DNA is TGCAGTGCTAGTCCCGGCGGGAGCCTGGCGTACAATGAGCAGTTCTTC. It encodes CSASPGGSLAYNEQFF.

This clone was picked up one time. The chain combines TRBV9 with TRBJ2-7, with 7 bases lining up with TRBD1. The CDR3 totals 15 residues. Germline CDR1 and CDR2: SGDLS and YYNGEE. J gave up 3 bases and V 0 bases, and 6 bases lay outside the gene matches. The CDR3 sequence is CASSVGPAGGYEQYF. In nucleotides, the CDR3 is TGTGCCAGCAGCGTAGGCCCCGCAGGGGGCTACGAGCAGTACTTC.

The chain is built from TRBV14 and TRBJ1-4; no reliable D call. CDR1 is SGHDN and CDR2 is FVKESK in the germline V gene. Trimming left V 7 bases short and J 0 bases short, with 6 bases between. The CDR3 loop spans 13 amino acids. Written as DNA, the CDR3 is TGTGCCAGCAAGTCCGCAACTAATGAAAAACTGTTTTTT. Its translation is CASKSATNEKLFF.

The rearrangement links TRBV7-8 to TRBJ1-2, with D uncertain. The CDR3 contains 15 residues. Germline V gene lookup returns CDR1 SGHVS and CDR2 FQNEAQ. V lost 5 bases, J lost 6 bases, and 19 bases lay in between. CDR3: CASSPRAGVKDGYTF. For the CDR3, the DNA is TGTGCCAGCAGCCCGAGGGCTGGGGTGAAGGATGGCTACACCTTC.

The gene calls are TRBV11-2 and TRBJ2-2; no reliable D call. Deletions cut 5 bases from V and 6 bases from J, with 13 bases between. The CDR3 loop spans 14 amino acids. Germline lookup yields CDR1 SGHAT and CDR2 FQNNGV. Here the CDR3 DNA reads TGTGCCAGCAGCCTCAGCTTCGGGTCCGGGGAGCTGTTTTTT. Protein sequence: CASSLSFGSGELFF.

Notes on this clone: An end of the junction differs from the germline gene, which may be a read error. The chain is built from TRBV2 and TRBJ1-2; a possible D gene is TRBD1 (5 bases). Looked up from germline, CDR1 is SNHLY and CDR2 is FYNNEI. The CDR3 consists of 15 residues. The CDR3, as DNA: TGTGCCAGCAGCGAAGCGGGAGGTCAGGGCCGAGGCTACACCTTC. It yields the protein CASSEAGGQGRGYTF.

The rearrangement joins TRBV9 to TRBJ1-6; a weak D match, TRBD1 (6 bases). Trimming shortened V by 0 bases and J by 10 bases, and 11 bases separated the two germline ends. The CDR3 sequence is 14 residues long. Germline V gives CDR1 SGDLS, CDR2 YYNGEE. The CDR3 spells CASSVGGAESPLHF. DNA for the CDR3: TGTGCCAGCAGCGTAGGGGGGGCAGAATCACCCCTCCACTTT.

The rearrangement joins TRBV28 to TRBJ1-4, with 9 bases fitting TRBD1. Trimming removed 8 bases from V and 5 bases from J; junction bases left unmatched: 6. The germline gives CDR1 MDHEN, CDR2 SYDVKM. The length of the CDR3 is 14 residues. The CDR3 nucleotides read TGTGCCAGCGTTCAAACAGGGGGCAATGAAAAACTGTTTTTT. This sequence encodes CASVQTGGNEKLFF. Filled out from reference TRBV28 and TRBJ1-4, the complete variable domain reads DVKVTQSSRYLVKRTGEKVFLECVQDMDHENMFWYRQDPGLGLRLIYFSYDVKMKEKGDIPEGYSVSREKKERFSLILESASTNQTSMYLCASVQTGGNEKLFFGSGTQLSVL.

The V call is TRBV6-6, the J call TRBJ2-3; D ambiguous. Germline V gene sequence: CDR1 MNHNY, CDR2 SVGAGI (reference sequence). Trimming removed 7 bases from V and 2 bases from J, with 7 bases in between. The CDR3 contains 12 residues. CDR3 amino acids: CASTDVTDTQYF. In DNA, the CDR3 is TGTGCCAGCACCGACGTCACAGATACGCAGTATTTT.